This T cell receptor (beta chain) originates from a study of T cell responses to AZD1222 COVID-19 vaccine. Germline CDR1 is SNHLY and CDR2 is FYNNEI. V lost 8 bases to trimming and J lost 8 bases; unmatched junction nucleotides: 8. CDR3 size: 13 residues. Repertoires were generated with immunoSEQ multiplex PCR, while TCRdb's copy carries only in-frame clones and drops some. The sample has about 120,000 clones; approximately 90% are singletons. In regard to this clone: The antigen is unknown.

Study results and limitations: Donors were mostly white British, more females; clonal diversity possibly underestimated.

This TCR was recovered from an adult in good health. The J gene is TRBJ2-1, the V gene TRBV2; 8 bases align to TRBD2. The sample was peripheral blood, taken on day 0 of AZD1222 vaccination. In DNA form, the CDR3 reads TGTGCCAGCTCACTAGCGGTTTGGGATGAGCAGTTCTTC. This codes for CASSLAVWDEQFF.